The 19 T cell receptor beta chains reported below all come from one sample, sequenced in a study of blood T cell repertoires in COVID-19. This table comes from immunoSEQ multiplex PCR, and its TCRdb copy is limited to in-frame clones, with some not included. Among roughly 280,000 clones listed, approximately 90% were seen once. Sequencing was done on a sample of PBMCs or T cells enriched from blood (not recorded which). Receptor source: a young woman who had recovered from COVID-19.

The V and J genes are TRBV2 and TRBJ1-6; no reliable D call. Germline V lookup: CDR1 SNHLY, CDR2 FYNNEI. The CDR3 covers 15 residues. Trimming stripped 8 bases from V and 0 bases from J, with 11 bases between. The CDR3 is CASFRFSSYNSPLHF. CDR3 coding DNA: TGTGCCAGCTTCAGGTTCTCCTCCTATAATTCACCCCTCCACTTT. Drawing the rest from reference TRBV2 and TRBJ1-6, the complete variable domain is EPEVTQTPSHQVTQMGQEVILRCVPISNHLYFYWYRQILGQKVEFLVSFYNNEISEKSEIFDDQFSVERPDGSNFTLKIRSTKLEDSAMYFCASFRFSSYNSPLHFGNGTRLTVT.

This chain links TRBV27 with TRBJ1-1; D uncertain. This CDR3 region has 14 residues. Trimming took 5 bases from V and 4 from J, leaving 14 bases between them. CDR1 MNHEY and CDR2 SMNVEV come from the germline V gene (reference sequence). CDR3 sequence (DNA): TGTGCCAGCAGTCCTTATCTTGAAGCCACTGAAGCTTTCTTT. Its protein product is CASSPYLEATEAFF.

This clone was seen only a few times. The rearrangement links TRBV5-1 to TRBJ1-1, with D hard to call. Looked up from germline, CDR1 is SGHRS and CDR2 is YFSETQ. CDR3 length: 14 amino acids. V was pared by 7 bases and J by 1 base, with 14 bases between. DNA for the CDR3: TGCGCCAGCTCGGAGGGCTCTCAGAACACTGAAGCTTTCTTT. Translation: CASSEGSQNTEAFF.

This chain joins TRBV2 and TRBJ2-7, with TRBD1 matching 7 bases. Germline loops: CDR1 SNHLY, CDR2 FYNNEI. The V and J ends lost 8 bases and 5 bases, in that order; junction bases with no gene match: 6. The CDR3 loop spans 12 amino acids. CDR3 nucleotides: TGTGCCAGCGCCTACAGGGGTCACGAGCAGTACTTC. It encodes CASAYRGHEQYF.

The chain uses TRBV19 and TRBJ1-5, with D unclear. The V gene's germline CDR1 is LNHDA and CDR2 SQIVND (reference sequence). V dropped 6 bases and J dropped 3 bases, with 12 bases sitting between them. CDR3 length equals 14 residues. The CDR3 region has the DNA TGTGCCAGTAGACCCGGCGGGGTCAATCAGCCCCAGCATTTT. This codes for CASRPGGVNQPQHF. Full variable domain (outside the CDR3, taken from reference TRBV19 and TRBJ1-5): DGGITQSPKYLFRKEGQNVTLSCEQNLNHDAMYWYRQDPGQGLRLIYYSQIVNDFQKGDIAEGYSVSREKKESFPLTVTSAQKNPTAFYLCASRPGGVNQPQHFGDGTRLSIL.

V usage is TRBV6-5 and J usage is TRBJ2-7; 8 bases agree with TRBD2. Germline V lookup: CDR1 MNHEY, CDR2 SVGAGI. The CDR3 length is 14 residues. J was trimmed by 7 bases and V by 6 bases; bases with no gene match: 11. The CDR3 here is CASSSGGAPGEQYF. The CDR3 DNA sequence: TGTGCCAGCAGCTCCGGGGGGGCGCCGGGTGAGCAGTACTTC.

This chain connects TRBV5-1 to TRBJ2-3, with D tentatively TRBD2 (5 bases). Trimming removed 0 bases at V and 4 bases at J, with 18 bases between. In germline, CDR1 is SGHRS, CDR2 YFSETQ. The CDR3 covers 17 residues. CDR3 bases: TGCGCCAGCAGCTTGGCCGGAGGACTGAGGGTGGCAGATACGCAGTATTTT. This translates into CASSLAGGLRVADTQYF. The full variable domain, rest sourced from reference TRBV5-1 and TRBJ2-3, is KAGVTQTPRYLIKTRGQQVTLSCSPISGHRSVSWYQQTPGQGLQFLFEYFSETQRNKGNFPGRFSGRQFSNSRSEMNVSTLELGDSALYLCASSLAGGLRVADTQYFGPGTRLTVL.

V and J are TRBV5-1 and TRBJ2-2; 12 bases map to TRBD2. The V gene end was trimmed by 2 bases and the J gene end by 0 bases; junction bases not matched to a gene: 5. The CDR3 contains 18 residues. Germline assignment: CDR1 SGHRS and CDR2 YFSETQ. The CDR3 nucleotides read TGCGCCAGCAGCTTCCTAGCGGGGGGGTTCCCGAACACCGGGGAGCTGTTTTTT. Residues: CASSFLAGGFPNTGELFF. The variable domain in full, with the rest retrieved from reference TRBV5-1 and TRBJ2-2, is KAGVTQTPRYLIKTRGQQVTLSCSPISGHRSVSWYQQTPGQGLQFLFEYFSETQRNKGNFPGRFSGRQFSNSRSEMNVSTLELGDSALYLCASSFLAGGFPNTGELFFGEGSRLTVL.

The chain couples TRBV10-3 to TRBJ1-2, with 9 positions matching TRBD1. In germline, CDR1 is ENHRY, CDR2 SYGVKD. CDR3 size: 15 residues. With 2 bases clipped from V and 5 bases from J, the junction kept 6 bases outside the gene matches. Here the CDR3 DNA reads TGTGCCATCAGTGAGCGGACAGGGGAGGGGTATGGCTACACCTTC. Protein product: CAISERTGEGYGYTF.

V usage is TRBV4-1 and J usage is TRBJ2-2; TRBD1 matches at 10 bases. This CDR3 contains 16 residues. Germline V gene lookup returns CDR1 MGHRA and CDR2 YSYEKL. The trim removed 1 base at V and 5 bases at J, leaving 4 bases unmatched. The CDR3 DNA follows: TGCGCCAGCAGCCAAGGACAGGGGGCTGGGACCGGGGAGCTGTTTTTT. It codes for CASSQGQGAGTGELFF.

The sample holds a few counts of this clone. The CDR3 loop reads CASSQSRQGICQPQHF. In DNA, the CDR3 is TGCGCCAGCAGTCAATCGAGACAGGGAATCTGTCAGCCCCAGCATTTT. This chain uses TRBV23-1 with TRBJ1-5; 7 bases line up with TRBD1. TRBV23-1 is annotated as an ORF whose role is uncertain. The V segment lost 0 bases and the J segment 6 bases; nucleotides outside the gene matches: 8. CDR3 length equals 16 residues.

This sequence joins TRBV6-5 and TRBJ2-7, with a tentative D call TRBD2 (6 bases). The V end was cut by 0 bases, the J end by 0 bases, with 12 bases between. Looked up from germline, CDR1 is MNHEY and CDR2 is SVGAGI. This CDR3 has 16 residues. The CDR3 reads CASSYSGAGSSYEQYF. The CDR3 DNA reads as TGTGCCAGCAGTTACTCTGGAGCGGGCAGCTCCTACGAGCAGTACTTC.

The chain has TRBV5-5 and TRBJ1-2; TRBD1 matches at 8 bases. The CDR3 is made up of 13 amino acids. The V gene's germline CDR1 is SGHKS and CDR2 YYEKEE (reference sequence). The junction had 7 bases not matched to a gene; V was cut back by 4 bases and J by 8 bases. As DNA, the CDR3 is TGTGCCAGCAGCGATGACAGGGGCTGGGGCTACACCTTC. Translation gives CASSDDRGWGYTF.

The V and J genes are TRBV7-8 and TRBJ1-6; D is uncertain. This CDR3 has 14 residues. Trimming shortened V by 0 bases and J by 5 bases, and 5 bases separated the two germline ends. CDR1 is SGHVS, CDR2 FQNEAQ, per germline. In DNA, the CDR3 is TGTGCCAGCAGCTTAGCTCGGGATAATTCACCCCTCCACTTT. Translation gives CASSLARDNSPLHF. The whole variable domain, filled in from reference TRBV7-8 and TRBJ1-6, reads GAGVSQSPRYKVAKRGQDVALRCDPISGHVSLFWYQQALGQGPEFLTYFQNEAQLDKSGLPSDRFFAERPEGSVSTLKIQRTQQEDSAVYLCASSLARDNSPLHFGNGTRLTVT.

The CDR3 protein is CAWSPGTASNQPQHF. Written as DNA, the CDR3 is TGTGCCTGGAGTCCAGGGACAGCCAGCAATCAGCCCCAGCATTTT. The genes are TRBV30 and TRBJ1-5; 7 positions match TRBD1. With 2 bases clipped from V and 1 base from J, the junction kept 5 bases outside the gene matches. The CDR3 covers 15 residues. CDR1 GTSNPN and CDR2 SVGIG come from the germline V gene (reference sequence).

The chain has TRBV23-1 and TRBJ1-1; 10 bases line up with TRBD1. TRBV23-1 is labeled an ORF, and its function is uncertain. Germline trimming cut 0 bases from V and 3 bases from J; bases unmatched to any gene: 4. The CDR3 sequence is 16 residues long. The CDR3 loop reads CASSQSPGTGDTEAFF. For the CDR3, the DNA is TGCGCCAGCAGTCAATCCCCCGGGACAGGGGACACTGAAGCTTTCTTT.

The chain couples TRBV7-2 to TRBJ2-1; 9 bases fit TRBD2. V shed 3 bases and J 3 bases; nucleotides not matched to a gene: 6. The CDR3 sequence is 16 residues long. The germline gives CDR1 SGHTA, CDR2 FQGNSA. CDR3 nucleotide sequence: TGTGCCAGCAGCTTGGGTGGCGGGGGGGACTACAATGAGCAGTTCTTC. It is translated as CASSLGGGGDYNEQFF.

The chain uses TRBV11-3 and TRBJ1-1, with D tentatively TRBD1 (6 bases). V dropped 1 base and J dropped 10 bases, with 13 bases sitting between them. Germline V gene data show CDR1 as SGHNT and CDR2 as YENEEA. This CDR3 contains 13 residues. CDR3 amino acids: CASSLGQGLGAFF. In DNA form, the CDR3 reads TGTGCCAGCAGCTTAGGTCAGGGGCTAGGAGCTTTCTTT.

The gene calls are TRBV10-2 and TRBJ2-3, with a possible D match to TRBD2 (6 bases). Trimming took off 3 bases at V and 0 bases at J, with 10 bases between the two ends. Germline lookup yields CDR1 WSHSY and CDR2 SAAADI. The CDR3 is made up of 15 amino acids. The DNA of the CDR3 is TGCGCCAGCAGTGAAACGGGAGCGAGCACAGATACGCAGTATTTT. Amino acids: CASSETGASTDTQYF.